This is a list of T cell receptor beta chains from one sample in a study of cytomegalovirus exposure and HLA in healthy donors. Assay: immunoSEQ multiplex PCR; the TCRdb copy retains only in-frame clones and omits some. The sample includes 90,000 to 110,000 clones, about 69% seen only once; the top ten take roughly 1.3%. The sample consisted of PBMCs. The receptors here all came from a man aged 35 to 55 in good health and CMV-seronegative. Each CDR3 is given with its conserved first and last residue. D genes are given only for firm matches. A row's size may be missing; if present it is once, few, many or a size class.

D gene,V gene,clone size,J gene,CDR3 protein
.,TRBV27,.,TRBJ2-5,CASSPHDSVNRETQYF
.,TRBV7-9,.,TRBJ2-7,CASSRGIYYEQYF
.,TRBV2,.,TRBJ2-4,CASSYFQLAKNIQYF
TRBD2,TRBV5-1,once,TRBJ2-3,CASGLVGTDTQYF
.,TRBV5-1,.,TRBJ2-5,CASSTDSLETQYF
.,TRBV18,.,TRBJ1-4,CASSPPRREGEKLFF
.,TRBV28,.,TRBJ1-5,CASSWGGYSNQPQHF
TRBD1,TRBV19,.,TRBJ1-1,CATSIAGGWTEAFF
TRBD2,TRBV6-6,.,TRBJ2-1,CASSYYTSGNEQFF
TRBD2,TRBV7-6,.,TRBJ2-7,CASSPGRGGGRGPVYEQYF
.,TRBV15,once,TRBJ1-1,CATSSALNTEAFF
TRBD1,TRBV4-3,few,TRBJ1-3,CASSHGTGASSGNTIYF
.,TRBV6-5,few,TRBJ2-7,CASASGTYEQYF
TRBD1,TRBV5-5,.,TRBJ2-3,CASPELGQSTDTQYF
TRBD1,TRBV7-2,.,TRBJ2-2,CASSAGQGSTGELFF
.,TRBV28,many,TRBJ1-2,CASSLVQGWGYTF
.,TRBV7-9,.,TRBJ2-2,CASSLHREITGELFF
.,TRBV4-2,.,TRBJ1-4,CASSQGGNNEKLFF
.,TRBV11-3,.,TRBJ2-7,CASSSHPRGSYEQYF
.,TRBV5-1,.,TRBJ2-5,CASTTGEEGTQYF
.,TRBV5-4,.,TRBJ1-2,CASRTTGYHGYTF
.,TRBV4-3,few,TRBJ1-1,CASSQQQGNTEAFF
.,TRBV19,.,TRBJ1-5,CASVGQQNQPQHF
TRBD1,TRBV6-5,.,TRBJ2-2,CASSYLRQGAGELFF
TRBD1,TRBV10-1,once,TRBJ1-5,CASSDGGGGNQPQHF
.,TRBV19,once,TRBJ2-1,CASRPGLSSYNEQFF
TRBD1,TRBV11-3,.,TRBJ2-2,CASSKRTGDAGELFF
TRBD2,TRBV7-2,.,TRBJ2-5,CASSFGTSGSLETQYF
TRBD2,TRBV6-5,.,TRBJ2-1,CASNMGAGGLNEQFF
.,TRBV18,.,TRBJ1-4,CASSPGLLNEKLFF
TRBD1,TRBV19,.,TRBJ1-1,CASWTGGGTEAFF
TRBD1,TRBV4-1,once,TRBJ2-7,CASSPLPTGAIASYEQYF
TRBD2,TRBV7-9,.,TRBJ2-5,CASSLGLTAGETQYF
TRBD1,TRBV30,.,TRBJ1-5,CAWGDSYNQPQHF
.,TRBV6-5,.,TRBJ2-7,CASTSRRGGREQYF
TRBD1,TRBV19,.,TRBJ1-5,CASSISGQGLWPQHF
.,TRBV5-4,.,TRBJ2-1,CASSPDPTSLRGANEQFF
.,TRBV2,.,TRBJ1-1,CASRLYISTEAFF
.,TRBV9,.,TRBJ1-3,CASTQGARGSGNTIYF
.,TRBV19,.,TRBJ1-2,CASSRESFYGYTF
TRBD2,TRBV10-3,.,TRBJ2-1,CAIKEASGRFGNEQFF
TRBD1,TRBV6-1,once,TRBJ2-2,CASSRQGVNTGELFF
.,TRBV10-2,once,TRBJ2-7,CASSVWRYEQYF
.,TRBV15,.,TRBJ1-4,CATSLRGTNEKLFF
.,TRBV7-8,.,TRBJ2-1,CASSSGPDSYNEQFF